A selection of T cell receptor beta chains follows, all from one sample in a study of blood T cell repertoires in COVID-19. The data were produced by immunoSEQ multiplex PCR, yet TCRdb's version contains in-frame clones alone and is incomplete. The sample lists 200,000 to 250,000 clones; around 83% were seen once. The sequencing sample was made of PBMCs or T cells enriched from blood (not recorded which). These receptors came from a woman aged 35 to 49 with acute COVID-19. Both conserved end residues are part of each CDR3. Each record gives: clone size, J gene, V gene, D gene, CDR3 DNA, CDR3 protein. The D gene is left open where the match is weak. For some rows the clone size is stated as once, few or many, or as a class when expanded; others skip it.

>-|TRBJ1-6|TRBV7-2|-
TGTGCCAGCAGCCGCGACCGGGGGGGAAATTCACCCCTCCACTTT
CASSRDRGGNSPLHF
>-|TRBJ1-6|TRBV15|-
TGTGCCACGGGGAGGAGCTCCTATAATTCACCCCTCCACTTT
CATGRSSYNSPLHF
>once|TRBJ2-5|TRBV7-9|TRBD2
TGTGCCAGCAGCTTGCCTGGGGGGGTAGAGACCCAGTACTTC
CASSLPGGVETQYF
>once|TRBJ2-5|TRBV5-1|-
TGCGCCAGCAGCTTGGGCGCAAACGGGGAGACCCAGTACTTC
CASSLGANGETQYF
>few|TRBJ1-3|TRBV5-1|-
TGCGCCAGCAGCTCGAACACGGGCTCTGGAAACACCATATATTTT
CASSSNTGSGNTIYF
>-|TRBJ2-7|TRBV30|TRBD1
TGTGCCTGGAGTGTATCGGACAGGGGGCCCTACGAGCAGTACTTC
CAWSVSDRGPYEQYF
>-|TRBJ2-1|TRBV7-2|TRBD2
TGTGCCAGCAGCTTAACACTAGCGGGGGGGCATGAGCAGTTCTTC
CASSLTLAGGHEQFF
>-|TRBJ2-1|TRBV11-2|TRBD2
TGTGCCAGCAGTCCGGGGGGGGTAAACAATGAGCAGTTCTTC
CASSPGGVNNEQFF
>-|TRBJ2-7|TRBV7-9|-
TGTGCCAGCAGCTTCGGACAGACCTACGAGCAGTACTTC
CASSFGQTYEQYF
>-|TRBJ1-2|TRBV6-6|-
TGTGCCACCAAGGGTAGCGGAAAATATGGCTACACCTTC
CATKGSGKYGYTF
>-|TRBJ2-7|TRBV7-8|TRBD1
TGTGCCAGCAGCGGTTGGCAGGGGGTCCACGAGCAGTACTTC
CASSGWQGVHEQYF
>-|TRBJ1-1|TRBV6-2/TRBV6-3|-
TGTGCCAGCAGTTATAACTCGCCTTTTGAAGCTTTCTTT
CASSYNSPFEAFF
>few|TRBJ1-6|TRBV27|-
TGTGCCAGCAGTTCGACAGGAAGCCGCTCCTATAATTCACCCCTCCACTTT
CASSSTGSRSYNSPLHF
>once|TRBJ1-2|TRBV5-4|-
TGTGCCAGCAGCTTGCAGCGGCGGCTCTCCAACTATGGCTACACCTTC
CASSLQRRLSNYGYTF
>-|TRBJ2-7|TRBV7-6|-
TGTGCCAGCAGCTACCTAGGACAGCGGCACGAGCAGTACTTC
CASSYLGQRHEQYF
>few|TRBJ2-1|TRBV28|-
TGTGCCAGCACCCTCGCAGGGTCTGGGACCTACAATGAGCAGTTCTTC
CASTLAGSGTYNEQFF
>-|TRBJ2-4|TRBV11-1|-
TGTGCCAGCAGCTTAGCCACGGACAGCCGGCGCATTCAGTACTTC
CASSLATDSRRIQYF
>-|TRBJ1-4|TRBV5-5|TRBD1
TGTGCCTCCGGGGGACAGGGGGCTGGACGGGAAAAACTGTTTTTT
CASGGQGAGREKLFF
>-|TRBJ1-5|TRBV18|TRBD1
TGTGCCATTAAGGGACAGAGCAATCAGCCCCAGCATTTT
CAIKGQSNQPQHF
>-|TRBJ2-7|TRBV5-1|-
TGCGCCAGCAGCCTCGCGGCCCTAACGAACGAGCAGTACTTC
CASSLAALTNEQYF
>-|TRBJ1-2|TRBV7-9|TRBD1
TGTGCCAGCAGCTTAAGGGGGCAAGTCTATGGCTACACCTTC
CASSLRGQVYGYTF
>-|TRBJ1-4|TRBV6-5|-
TGTGCCAGCAGTTACGGGCAGTCGGGGGAAAAACTGTTTTTT
CASSYGQSGEKLFF
>-|TRBJ1-2|TRBV6-6|-
TGTGCCAGCGGTAAATTTGAGGGCTACACCTTC
CASGKFEGYTF
>-|TRBJ1-5|TRBV19|-
TGTGCCAGTAGCCACCGGGATGCTCAGCCCCAGCATTTT
CASSHRDAQPQHF
>-|TRBJ2-1|TRBV11-3|TRBD1
TGTGCCAGCAGCCCGCACAGGGGGTACAATGAGCAGTTCTTC
CASSPHRGYNEQFF
>few|TRBJ1-2|TRBV19|-
TGTGCCAGTAGTATAGCAGCTAACTATGGCTACACCTTC
CASSIAANYGYTF
>-|TRBJ1-1|TRBV6-6|-
TGTGCCAGCAGTTACCCGGGATCGAGGAAAACTGAAGCTTTCTTT
CASSYPGSRKTEAFF
>once|TRBJ1-2|TRBV4-2|-
TGTGCCAGCAGCCAAGCGCGTTCGACAGGTACTAACTATGGCTACACCTTC
CASSQARSTGTNYGYTF
>-|TRBJ2-1|TRBV19|-
TGTGCCAGTAGTCCTGGAGCGGCCTACAATGAGCAGTTCTTC
CASSPGAAYNEQFF
>-|TRBJ2-2|TRBV11-2|TRBD2
TGTGCCAGCAGCTTAGCGAGCGGGAGGGGGACCGGGGAGCTGTTTTTT
CASSLASGRGTGELFF
>-|TRBJ1-1|TRBV29-1|-
TGCAGCGTTCCGGGATCGACTGTGAACACTGAAGCTTTCTTT
CSVPGSTVNTEAFF
>-|TRBJ1-6|TRBV6-2/TRBV6-3|TRBD1
TGTGCCAGCAGCCCGGGACAGGGGAGCTCCTATAATTCACCCCTCCACTTT
CASSPGQGSSYNSPLHF
>-|TRBJ2-7|TRBV5-1|-
TGCGCCAGCAGCTTGGCCGTTGCAGGGGAGTACTTC
CASSLAVAGEYF
>-|TRBJ1-1|TRBV4-3|-
TGCGCCAGCAGCCAATCTGCGTTAGGAACAGGAAGGGGGGAAGCTTTCTTT
CASSQSALGTGRGEAFF
>-|TRBJ2-1|TRBV5-1|TRBD2
TGCGCCAGCAGCGCCTCGACTAGCGGGGCTTACAATGAGCAGTTCTTC
CASSASTSGAYNEQFF
>-|TRBJ2-2|TRBV2|TRBD1
TGTGCCAGCAGAGCCGACAGGGTGAACACCGGGGAGCTGTTTTTT
CASRADRVNTGELFF
>-|TRBJ2-7|TRBV9|TRBD2
TGTGCCAGCAGCGTAGGGGAGGGGCCCTTGGGAGAGCAGTACTTC
CASSVGEGPLGEQYF
>-|TRBJ1-2|TRBV27|-
TGTGCCAGCAGTTTATCGACTACAGGGAGAGGAGGCTACACCTTC
CASSLSTTGRGGYTF
>-|TRBJ2-5|TRBV24-1|TRBD2
TGTGCCACCAGTGACTCGGGACTAGTGGAGACCCAGTACTTC
CATSDSGLVETQYF
>-|TRBJ1-5|TRBV6-1|-
TGTGCCAGCAGTGAAACGGCGATCCCGACGGTCAGAGGCGGTCAGCCCCAGCATTTT
CASSETAIPTVRGGQPQHF
>-|TRBJ1-2|TRBV7-9|-
TGTGCCAGCAGCGGGACAACTAACTATGGCTACACCTTC
CASSGTTNYGYTF
>-|TRBJ1-4|TRBV5-1|TRBD1
TGCGCCAGCAGCTTGACCACAGGGGTCGAAAAACTGTTTTTT
CASSLTTGVEKLFF
>-|TRBJ1-2|TRBV7-3|TRBD1
TGTGCCAGCAGCCGGGACAGGGCGGAAGGCTACACCTTC
CASSRDRAEGYTF
>-|TRBJ2-6|TRBV19|-
TGTGCCAGCAGAGGGCTCCGGGACACCTACTCTGGGGCCAACGTCCTGACTTTC
CASRGLRDTYSGANVLTF
>-|TRBJ2-7|TRBV19|TRBD1
TGTGCCAGTAGTATAAACAGGGGGTACTACGAGCAGTACTTC
CASSINRGYYEQYF
>-|TRBJ1-1|TRBV5-1|TRBD1
TGCGCCAGCAGCTACCGTCCCGGGACAGGGGCCGGCACTGAAGCTTTCTTT
CASSYRPGTGAGTEAFF
>-|TRBJ2-7|TRBV5-4|TRBD1
TGTGCCAGCAGCCGCTGGGACAGGGCTTACGAGCAGTACTTC
CASSRWDRAYEQYF
>-|TRBJ1-4|TRBV27|TRBD1
TGTGCCAGCACCCGGTCCCCAGGGGGCGATGAAAAACTGTTTTTT
CASTRSPGGDEKLFF
>-|TRBJ2-1|TRBV5-1|-
TGCGCCAGCAGCTTGGGTGTCTACCTCGATGAGCAGTTCTTC
CASSLGVYLDEQFF
>-|TRBJ2-3|TRBV6-4|TRBD1
TGTGCCAGCAGTGTAGGACAGGGGTCAGATACGCAGTATTTT
CASSVGQGSDTQYF
>-|TRBJ1-4|TRBV5-1|TRBD1
TGCGCCAGCAGCAAGGACAGGGGTGCGGCTAATGAAAAACTGTTTTTT
CASSKDRGAANEKLFF
>-|TRBJ1-5|TRBV28|-
TGTGCCAGCAGTTTACAGGGGTTGGGCAATCAGCCCCAGCATTTT
CASSLQGLGNQPQHF
>-|TRBJ1-6|TRBV3-1/TRBV3-2|TRBD1
TGTGCCAGCAGCCAGACAGGGGATAATTCACCCCTCCACTTT
CASSQTGDNSPLHF